Shown below are 21 T cell receptor beta chains from a single sample sequenced in a study of T cells in Graves' hyperthyroidism and ophthalmopathy. Amplified TCR beta CDR3 regions came from RNA transcripts. A first-round RT-PCR of the TCR CDR3 used the HTBI primer set. TCRdb reprocessed the multiplex PCR reads via MiXCR and lists one record per CDR3 protein. Seen here are 500,000 to 650,000 distinct CDR3 sequences, 13% to 15% observed once, and the top ten hold around an eighth. The material sequenced was blood. These receptors were taken from a woman aged 45-65 years with Graves' ophthalmopathy.

This clonotype has a count of ten or more. The chain combines TRBV9 with TRBJ2-5, with 13 bases matching TRBD2. The CDR3 has 15 amino acids. With V trimmed by 0 bases and J by 4 bases, 0 bases remained unmatched. Germline V gives CDR1 SGDLS, CDR2 YYNGEE. The CDR3 nucleotides are TGTGCCAGCAGCGTAGGACTAGCGGGAGGAGAGACCCAGTACTTC. This encodes CASSVGLAGGETQYF.

This clonotype showed up many times. The chain employs TRBV2 and TRBJ2-7; D not certain. This CDR3 is built from 15 residues. The V gene lost 0 bases and the J gene lost 2 bases, with 11 bases spanning the gap. Germline CDR1 reads SNHLY; CDR2 reads FYNNEI. Written as DNA, the CDR3 is TGTGCCAGCAGTGAAGCTGGCGCCGAGACCTACGAGCAGTACTTC. As protein: CASSEAGAETYEQYF.

The table lists this clonotype with many counts. V gene TRBV18 combines with J gene TRBJ2-3; D might be TRBD2 (5 bases). V lost 2 bases to trimming and J lost 4 bases, with 16 bases between them. Germline V lookup: CDR1 KGHSH, CDR2 LQKENI. The CDR3 consists of 16 residues. DNA of the CDR3: TGTGCCAGCTCACCATTTGAGGCGACTACGGCAGATACGCAGTATTTT. Amino acid sequence: CASSPFEATTADTQYF.

This clonotype was observed at least ten times. The rearrangement links TRBV27 to TRBJ2-1; TRBD1 matches at 9 bases. Germline V lookup: CDR1 MNHEY, CDR2 SMNVEV (reference sequence). The J segment lost 9 bases and the V segment lost 2 bases, leaving 8 bases of the junction unmatched. The CDR3 runs 15 residues. CDR3 region: CASSLRNRGLIEQFF. The CDR3 DNA follows: TGTGCCAGCAGTTTACGCAACAGGGGGCTGATTGAGCAGTTCTTC.

This clonotype was detected many times. The V call is TRBV5-1, the J call TRBJ2-7; perhaps TRBD1 as D (7 bases). Germline values: CDR1 SGHRS, CDR2 YFSETQ. CDR3 length: 16 residues. The germline V and J ends were trimmed by 0 bases and 1 base, with 14 bases remaining between them. CDR3 sequence reads: CASSLGGPGGSYEQYF. The CDR3 bases are TGCGCCAGCAGCTTGGGAGGTCCAGGGGGGTCCTACGAGCAGTACTTC.

This clonotype was found many times. The CDR3, as DNA: TGTGCCAGCAGTCCGGCTAACAGGGGGTTTGACACCATATATTTT. Its protein is CASSPANRGFDTIYF. The rearrangement uses TRBV28 and TRBJ1-3, with 8 bases aligning to TRBD1. The CDR3 runs to 15 residues. CDR1 is MDHEN, CDR2 SYDVKM, per germline. V trimming: 5 bases; J trimming: 8 bases; junction bases outside the gene matches: 11.

The chain couples TRBV19 to TRBJ2-7; 9 positions match TRBD1. The CDR3 contains 15 residues. The germline gives CDR1 LNHDA, CDR2 SQIVND (reference sequence). The V segment lost 5 bases and the J segment 2 bases; nucleotides outside the gene matches: 7. Here the CDR3 DNA reads TGTGCCAGTAGTGAAGGACAGGGGATAGCCTACGAGCAGTACTTC. Amino acid sequence: CASSEGQGIAYEQYF.

The V call is TRBV5-1, the J call TRBJ1-6; D gene ambiguous. CDR1 is SGHRS and CDR2 is YFSETQ in the germline V gene. Trimming pared 2 bases from V and 9 bases from J, leaving 9 bases between. This CDR3 contains 13 residues. The CDR3 DNA reads TGCGCCAGCAGCTTTAATGAGGTTTCACCCCTCCACTTT. It translates to CASSFNEVSPLHF.

This clonotype has more than one count but fewer than ten. The V gene is TRBV9, the J gene TRBJ1-5; no clear D gene. The germline V and J ends were trimmed by 0 bases and 6 bases, with 13 bases remaining between them. CDR3 length equals 15 residues. Germline V lookup: CDR1 SGDLS, CDR2 YYNGEE. CDR3: CASSVDGLAGQPQHF. The CDR3 DNA follows: TGTGCCAGCAGCGTAGACGGACTAGCCGGTCAGCCCCAGCATTTT.

V gene TRBV27 combines with J gene TRBJ1-6; D possibly corresponds to TRBD1 (5 bases). Germline V gene data show CDR1 as MNHEY and CDR2 as SMNVEV (reference sequence). The V gene lost 5 bases and the J gene lost 4 bases, with 12 bases spanning the gap. The CDR3 contains 15 residues. The CDR3 bases are TGTGCCAGCAGTAAGACGACAGCATATAATTCACCCCTCCACTTT. Translating gives CASSKTTAYNSPLHF.

CDR3 bases: TGTGCCAGCTCACGACAGGCAGATACGCAGTATTTT. Translation gives CASSRQADTQYF. The chain links TRBV18 to TRBJ2-3; the D gene is possibly TRBD1 (6 bases). V was cut by 4 bases and J by 4 bases, with 6 bases left in between. The germline gives CDR1 KGHSH, CDR2 LQKENI. The CDR3 runs 12 residues.

This clonotype showed up many times. This sequence joins TRBV7-2 and TRBJ2-1; 7 bases match TRBD1. Germline lookup yields CDR1 SGHTA and CDR2 FQGNSA. Unmatched junction bases numbered 7, after V lost 7 bases and J lost 4 bases. The CDR3 loop spans 14 amino acids. The CDR3 loop is CASTRDRAYNEQFF. In DNA, the CDR3 is TGTGCCAGCACCCGGGACAGAGCTTACAATGAGCAGTTCTTC. Variable domain in full (rest from reference TRBV7-2 and TRBJ2-1): GAGVSQSPSNKVTEKGKDVELRCDPISGHTALYWYRQSLGQGLEFLIYFQGNSAPDKSGLPSDRFSAERTGGSVSTLTIQRTQQEDSAVYLCASTRDRAYNEQFFGPGTRLTVL.

This clonotype was seen many times. V usage is TRBV24-1 and J usage is TRBJ2-1; maybe TRBD1 (8 bases). The CDR3 is 16 amino acids. Germline V gives CDR1 KGHDR, CDR2 SFDVKD. The germline V and J ends were trimmed by 4 bases and 6 bases, with 18 bases remaining between them. The CDR3 DNA follows: TGTGCCACCAGTGACCGACGACAGGGGAGGGTCAATGAGCAGTTCTTC. Its translation is CATSDRRQGRVNEQFF.

The table lists this clonotype with many counts. The chain uses TRBV7-9 and TRBJ1-4, with D hard to call. Trimming removed 5 bases from V and 11 bases from J, with 18 bases in between. In germline, CDR1 is SEHNR, CDR2 FQNEAQ (reference sequence). The CDR3 totals 14 residues. CDR3: CASSVGTPPRKLFF. For the CDR3, the DNA is TGTGCCAGCAGCGTCGGAACTCCACCGAGGAAACTGTTTTTT. The full variable domain, rest sourced from reference TRBV7-9 and TRBJ1-4, is DTGVSQNPRHKITKRGQNVTFRCDPISEHNRLYWYRQTLGQGPEFLTYFQNEAQLEKSRLLSDRFSAERPKGSFSTLEIQRTEQGDSAMYLCASSVGTPPRKLFFGSGTQLSVL.

This clonotype occurred many times. Here the CDR3 DNA reads TGTGCCAGCAGTTCGCCCACGACTAGCCCTAGCACAGATACGCAGTATTTT. Amino acids: CASSSPTTSPSTDTQYF. The V call is TRBV28, the J call TRBJ2-3; 7 bases are shared with TRBD2. Germline V gene sequence: CDR1 MDHEN, CDR2 SYDVKM. This CDR3 is 17 amino acids long. V lost 4 bases, J lost 0 bases, and 10 bases stayed unmatched.

This clonotype showed up just a few times. The chain couples TRBV7-8 to TRBJ1-5; D uncertain. The V and J ends lost 5 bases and 5 bases respectively, with 10 bases between them. The CDR3 is 13 residues long. The germline V gene encodes CDR1 SGHVS and CDR2 FQNEAQ. The CDR3 is CASSLVADQPQHF. DNA for the CDR3: TGTGCCAGCAGCCTAGTAGCGGATCAGCCCCAGCATTTT.

This clonotype was counted many times. CDR3 bases: TGTGCCAGCAGTTCGTACCGGGACAGGCCCTCCTACAATGAGCAGTTCTTC. Translation: CASSSYRDRPSYNEQFF. The chain joins TRBV28 to TRBJ2-1; 8 bases are a match to TRBD1. V shed 4 bases and J 0 bases; nucleotides not matched to a gene: 8. The CDR3 is made up of 17 amino acids. Germline V gene data show CDR1 as MDHEN and CDR2 as SYDVKM.

The table lists this clonotype with a count of one. Possible read error: a much larger clone is one base away. The chain uses TRBV5-1 and TRBJ2-5, with D maybe TRBD1 (6 bases). The germline V gene has CDR1 SGHRS and CDR2 YFSETQ. V was pared by 6 bases and J by 2 bases, with 17 bases between. CDR3 length: 15 residues. The CDR3 nucleotides are TGCGCCAGCATCTCGACCGGACAGTGGCAAGAGACCCAGTACTTC. This gives the protein CASISTGQWQETQYF.

This clonotype occurred many times. A read error may account for a junction end that differs from germline. This chain joins TRBV11-1 and TRBJ2-7, with D tentatively TRBD1 or TRBD2 (5 bases each). The CDR3 is 15 amino acids. The germline CDR1 and CDR2 sequences are SGHAT and FQDESV (reference sequence). The DNA of the CDR3 is TGTGTCAGCAGCCCCCGGGACCGCAACTCCTACGAGCAGTACTTC. Its translation: CVSSPRDRNSYEQYF.

The chain uses TRBV14 and TRBJ2-1; TRBD1 agrees at 11 bases. Germline V CDR1 and CDR2: SGHDN, FVKESK. There are 15 residues in the CDR3. J lost 8 bases, V lost 1 base, and 4 bases had no gene match. The CDR3 nucleotides read TGTGCCAGCAGCCAAGCCGGGACAGGGGGTTATGAGCAGTTCTTC. The encoded protein is CASSQAGTGGYEQFF.

This clonotype was observed at least ten times. The V and J genes are TRBV20-1 and TRBJ2-5; D is perhaps TRBD1 or TRBD2 (5 bases each). The germline CDR1 and CDR2 sequences are DFQATT and SNEGSKA (reference sequence). There are 14 residues in the CDR3. Trimming removed 6 bases at V and 2 bases at J, with 16 bases between. For the CDR3, the DNA is TGCAGTGCCCGCGGTGGGACCAGACAAGAGACCCAGTACTTC. This gives the protein CSARGGTRQETQYF.